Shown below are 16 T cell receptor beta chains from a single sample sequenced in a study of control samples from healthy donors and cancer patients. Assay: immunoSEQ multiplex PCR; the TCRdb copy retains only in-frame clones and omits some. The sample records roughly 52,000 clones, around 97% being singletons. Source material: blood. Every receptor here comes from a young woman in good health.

The CDR3 region is CASSLGRNQPQHF. CDR3 bases: TGTGCCAGCAGTTTAGGCCGGAATCAGCCCCAGCATTTT. The chain couples TRBV27 to TRBJ1-5; no clear D gene. CDR3 length: 13 residues. V was cut by 2 bases and J by 4 bases, with 6 bases left in between. The germline CDR1 and CDR2 sequences are MNHEY and SMNVEV (reference sequence).

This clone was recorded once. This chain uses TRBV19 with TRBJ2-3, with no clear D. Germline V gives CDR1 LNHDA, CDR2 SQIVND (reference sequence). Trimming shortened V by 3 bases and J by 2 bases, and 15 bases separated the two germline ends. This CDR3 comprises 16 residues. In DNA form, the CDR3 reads TGTGCCAGTAGTATTGATTTGGATCCTTACACAGATACGCAGTATTTT. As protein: CASSIDLDPYTDTQYF.

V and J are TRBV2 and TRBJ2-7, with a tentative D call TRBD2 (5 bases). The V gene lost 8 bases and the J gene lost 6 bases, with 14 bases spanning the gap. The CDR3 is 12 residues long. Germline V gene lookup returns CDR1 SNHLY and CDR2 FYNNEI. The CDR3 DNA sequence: TGTGCCAGCGGTACCGAGGGTGGCGAGCAGTACTTC. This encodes CASGTEGGEQYF.

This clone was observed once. CDR3 bases: TGTGCCAGCAGGACCTGGGGGGCCGGTGGCTACACCTTC. Protein product: CASRTWGAGGYTF. V and J are TRBV28 and TRBJ1-2, with D maybe TRBD1 (6 bases). CDR3 length: 13 amino acids. V lost 6 bases, J lost 7 bases, and 15 bases lay in between. Germline CDR1 MDHEN, CDR2 SYDVKM.

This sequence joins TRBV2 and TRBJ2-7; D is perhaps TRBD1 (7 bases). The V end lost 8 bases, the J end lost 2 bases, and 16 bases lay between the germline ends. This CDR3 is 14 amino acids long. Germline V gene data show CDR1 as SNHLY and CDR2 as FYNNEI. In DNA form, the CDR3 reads TGTGCCAGCCTCCCGGGGGACAGAGCCTACGAGCAGTACTTC. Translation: CASLPGDRAYEQYF.

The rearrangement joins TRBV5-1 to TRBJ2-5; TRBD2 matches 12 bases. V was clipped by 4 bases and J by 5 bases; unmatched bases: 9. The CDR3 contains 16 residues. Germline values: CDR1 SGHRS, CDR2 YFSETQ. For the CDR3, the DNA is TGCGCCAGCAGCCTGAGACTAGCGGGAGTCGAGGAGACCCAGTACTTC. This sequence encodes CASSLRLAGVEETQYF. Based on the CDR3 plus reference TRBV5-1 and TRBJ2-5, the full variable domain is KAGVTQTPRYLIKTRGQQVTLSCSPISGHRSVSWYQQTPGQGLQFLFEYFSETQRNKGNFPGRFSGRQFSNSRSEMNVSTLELGDSALYLCASSLRLAGVEETQYFGPGTRLLVL.

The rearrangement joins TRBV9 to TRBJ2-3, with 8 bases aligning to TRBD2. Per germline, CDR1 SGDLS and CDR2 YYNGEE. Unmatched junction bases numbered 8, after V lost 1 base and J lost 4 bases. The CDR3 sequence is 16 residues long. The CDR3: CASSVSAGVGADTQYF. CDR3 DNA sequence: TGTGCCAGCAGCGTATCAGCGGGAGTTGGTGCAGATACGCAGTATTTT.

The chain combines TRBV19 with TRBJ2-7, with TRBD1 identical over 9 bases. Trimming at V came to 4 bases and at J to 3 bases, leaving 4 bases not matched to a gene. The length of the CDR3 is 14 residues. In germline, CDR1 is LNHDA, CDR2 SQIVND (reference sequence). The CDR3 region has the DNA TGTGCCAGTAGTAGCGGGACAGGGAGCTACGAGCAGTACTTC. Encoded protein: CASSSGTGSYEQYF.

The CDR3 sequence is CASSLSKTDDFTDTQYF. CDR3 in DNA: TGTGCCAGCAGTTTAAGTAAGACAGATGACTTCACAGATACGCAGTATTTT. The chain has TRBV28 and TRBJ2-3, with a possible D match to TRBD1 (5 bases). In germline, CDR1 is MDHEN, CDR2 SYDVKM. Trimming removed 2 bases from V and 2 bases from J, with 17 bases in between. This CDR3 has 17 residues.

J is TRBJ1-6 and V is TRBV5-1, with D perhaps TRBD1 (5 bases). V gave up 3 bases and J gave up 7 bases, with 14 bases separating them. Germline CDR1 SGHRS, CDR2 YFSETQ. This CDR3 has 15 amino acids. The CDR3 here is CASSYQGVENSPLHF. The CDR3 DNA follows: TGCGCCAGCAGCTATCAGGGAGTTGAGAATTCACCCCTCCACTTT.

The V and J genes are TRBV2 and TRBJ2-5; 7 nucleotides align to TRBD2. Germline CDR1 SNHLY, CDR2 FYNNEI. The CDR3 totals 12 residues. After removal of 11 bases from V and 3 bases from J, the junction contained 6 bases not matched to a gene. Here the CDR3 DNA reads TGTGCCTGTCGAGGGAGGGAAGAGACCCAGTACTTC. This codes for CACRGREETQYF.

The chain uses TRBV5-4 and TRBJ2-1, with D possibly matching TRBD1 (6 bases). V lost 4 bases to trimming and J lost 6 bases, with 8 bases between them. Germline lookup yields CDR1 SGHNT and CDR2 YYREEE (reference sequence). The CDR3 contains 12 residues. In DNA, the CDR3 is TGTGCCAGCAGCCAGACAGGCAATGAGCAGTTCTTC. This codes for CASSQTGNEQFF. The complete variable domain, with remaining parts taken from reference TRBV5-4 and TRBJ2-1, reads ETGVTQSPTHLIKTRGQQVTLRCSSQSGHNTVSWYQQALGQGPQFIFQYYREEENGRGNFPPRFSGLQFPNYSSELNVNALELDDSALYLCASSQTGNEQFFGPGTRLTVL.

This CDR3 is CASSTNRGFYGYTF. The CDR3 coding sequence is TGTGCCAGCAGCACCAACAGGGGTTTCTATGGCTACACCTTC. V is TRBV11-2 and J is TRBJ1-2; the match to TRBD1 covers 7 bases. The CDR3 is 14 residues long. From germline, CDR1 is SGHAT and CDR2 FQNNGV. Losses at the gene ends were 5 bases for V and 4 bases for J; bases not matched to a gene: 7. Drawing the rest from reference TRBV11-2 and TRBJ1-2, the complete variable domain is EAGVAQSPRYKIIEKRQSVAFWCNPISGHATLYWYQQILGQGPKLLIQFQNNGVVDDSQLPKDRFSAERLKGVDSTLKIQPAKLEDSAVYLCASSTNRGFYGYTFGSGTRLTVV.

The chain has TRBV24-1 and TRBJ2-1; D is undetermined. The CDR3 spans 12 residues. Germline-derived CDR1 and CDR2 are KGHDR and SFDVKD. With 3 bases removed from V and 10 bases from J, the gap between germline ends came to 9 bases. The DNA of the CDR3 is TGTGCCACCAGTGATCCCGGGCCAGAGCAGTTCTTC. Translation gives CATSDPGPEQFF.

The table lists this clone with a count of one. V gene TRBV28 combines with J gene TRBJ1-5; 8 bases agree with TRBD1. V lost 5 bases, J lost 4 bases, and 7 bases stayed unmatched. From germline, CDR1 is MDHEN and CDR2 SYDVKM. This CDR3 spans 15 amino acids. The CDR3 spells CASSPRTGPNQPQHF. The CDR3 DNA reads TGTGCCAGCAGTCCCCGGACAGGGCCAAATCAGCCCCAGCATTTT. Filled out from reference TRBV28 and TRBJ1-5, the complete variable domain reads DVKVTQSSRYLVKRTGEKVFLECVQDMDHENMFWYRQDPGLGLRLIYFSYDVKMKEKGDIPEGYSVSREKKERFSLILESASTNQTSMYLCASSPRTGPNQPQHFGDGTRLSIL.

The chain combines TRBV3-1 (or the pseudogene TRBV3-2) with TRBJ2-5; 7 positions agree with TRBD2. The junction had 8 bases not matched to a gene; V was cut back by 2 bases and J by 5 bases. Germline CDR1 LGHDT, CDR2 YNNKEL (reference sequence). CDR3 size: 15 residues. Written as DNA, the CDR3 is TGTGCCAGCAGCCAAAGCGAGGAGGGAGGGGAGACCCAGTACTTC. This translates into CASSQSEEGGETQYF.